The entry that follows covers one TCR beta chain sequence. The sample originates from a study of blood T cell repertoires in COVID-19. Study overall: Acute-phase and convalescent COVID-19 samples originated in the United States, Italy and Spain. T cells, B-cell-depleted T cells, or PBMCs supplied cDNA or gDNA.

The CDR3 runs to 12 residues. V shed 2 bases and J shed 4 bases, with 6 bases lying between them. CDR1 and CDR2 from the germline V gene are SGHKS and YYEKEE (reference sequence). Measured with immunoSEQ multiplex PCR; TCRdb has only the in-frame clones, and not every one. The sample lists a few hundred thousand clones, 80% to 90% occurring once. The genes are TRBV5-5 and TRBJ1-1, with D possibly TRBD1 on 5 matching bases. The sequenced material came from peripheral blood. The receptor's source is a man aged 40-49 years with acute or convalescent COVID-19. CDR3 in DNA: TGTGCCAGCAGCTTCGACAGCACTGAAGCTTTCTTT. This translates into CASSFDSTEAFF.